The rows below give T cell receptor beta chains drawn from one sample of a study of long-term antiretroviral therapy in people with HIV. Clones were read by immunoSEQ multiplex PCR, and TCRdb kept only the in-frame ones, dropping some. The sample shows about 22,000 clones, approximately 86% of them seen only once. The sample here was unsorted PBMCs, taken roughly 4 years after starting antiretroviral therapy. The receptor set was obtained from a man younger than 35 with HIV. Each CDR3 is given with its conserved first and last residue. A D gene is named only where the DNA matches it firmly. Size is omitted from some rows. Given values are once, few, many or a class for expanded clones.

few 11 TRBJ1-1 TRBV19 NA CASGQNTEAFF TGTGCCAGTGGACAGAACACTGAAGCTTTCTTT
NA 16 TRBJ2-1 TRBV5-1 TRBD2 CASSFSSGGPYNEQFF TGCGCCAGCAGCTTCTCTAGCGGGGGGCCCTACAATGAGCAGTTCTTC
once 16 TRBJ1-4 TRBV2 NA CASSEQGTATNEKLFF TGTGCCAGCAGTGAACAGGGGACTGCAACTAATGAAAAACTGTTTTTT
NA 14 TRBJ1-2 TRBV13 TRBD1 CASSLVQGAPGYTF TGTGCCAGCAGCTTAGTCCAGGGGGCCCCGGGCTACACCTTC
NA 15 TRBJ2-3 TRBV5-1 NA CASTWQGGSRDTQYF TGCGCCAGCACCTGGCAGGGGGGTAGTCGAGATACGCAGTATTTT
once 15 TRBJ1-4 TRBV5-6 NA CASSLHAATNEKLFF TGTGCCAGCAGCTTACATGCCGCAACTAATGAAAAACTGTTTTTT
NA 11 TRBJ1-6 TRBV15 NA CATSRLGALHF TGTGCCACCAGCAGACTTGGGGCTCTCCACTTT
few 15 TRBJ2-7 TRBV4-1 TRBD1 CASSQERTGGGEQYF TGCGCCAGCAGCCAAGAACGGACAGGGGGCGGCGAGCAGTACTTC
NA 15 TRBJ1-1 TRBV18 TRBD1 CASSPGQGRHTEAFF TGTGCCAGCTCACCGGGACAGGGGCGACACACTGAAGCTTTCTTT
NA 14 TRBJ2-2 TRBV4-1 NA CASSQGSGIGELFF TGCGCCAGCAGCCAAGGGAGCGGAATCGGGGAGCTGTTTTTT
NA 16 TRBJ2-3 TRBV18 TRBD1 CASSPSQGLQSDTQYF TGTGCCAGCTCACCCTCACAGGGGTTACAGTCGGATACGCAGTATTTT
NA 13 TRBJ1-1 TRBV6-6 NA CASTQLMNTEAFF TGTGCCAGCACTCAACTTATGAACACTGAAGCTTTCTTT
NA 13 TRBJ2-7 TRBV11-3 NA CASSLGEESEQYF TGTGCCAGCAGCTTAGGTGAGGAATCCGAGCAGTACTTC
NA 15 TRBJ2-2 TRBV12-2 NA CASRFGTANTGELFF TGTGCAAGTCGCTTCGGCACAGCGAACACCGGGGAGCTGTTTTTT
NA 15 TRBJ2-3 TRBV10-3 NA CAISESLGGGDTQYF TGTGCCATCAGTGAGTCGTTGGGGGGCGGGGATACGCAGTATTTT
few 13 TRBJ2-3 TRBV2 NA CASMGGRTDTQYF TGTGCCAGCATGGGTGGACGCACAGATACGCAGTATTTT
NA 13 TRBJ1-5 TRBV2 NA CASTGESGQPQHF TGTGCCAGCACAGGGGAATCAGGTCAGCCCCAGCATTTT
NA 15 TRBJ2-5 TRBV18 TRBD2 CASSPLAGGQETQYF TGTGCCAGCTCACCACTAGCGGGGGGCCAAGAGACCCAGTACTTC
NA 14 TRBJ1-2 TRBV28 TRBD1 CASRNPDRGYGYTF TGTGCCAGCAGGAATCCGGACAGGGGTTATGGCTACACCTTC
NA 14 TRBJ1-1 TRBV27 TRBD1 CASSYGQGIDEAFF TGTGCCAGCAGTTACGGACAGGGGATCGATGAAGCTTTCTTT
once 14 TRBJ1-5 TRBV19 NA CASSIRDNNQPQHF TGTGCCAGTAGTATCAGGGACAATAATCAGCCCCAGCATTTT
NA 17 TRBJ1-2 TRBV7-2 NA CASSLVSGTSNNYGYTF TGTGCCAGCAGCTTAGTATCGGGGACGTCCAATAACTATGGCTACACCTTC
NA 15 TRBJ1-5 TRBV6-6 TRBD1 CASSRGQGGEQPQHF TGTGCCAGCAGTCGGGGACAGGGGGGGGAACAGCCCCAGCATTTT
NA 13 TRBJ2-3 TRBV6-5 NA CASSYRGTDTQYF TGTGCCAGCAGTTACAGGGGCACAGATACGCAGTATTTT
once 14 TRBJ1-1 TRBV19 TRBD1 CASMEDRENTEAFF TGTGCCAGTATGGAGGACAGGGAGAACACTGAAGCTTTCTTT
NA 15 TRBJ2-3 TRBV4-1 TRBD2 CASSHQAGGTDTQYF TGCGCCAGCAGCCACCAAGCGGGGGGCACAGATACGCAGTATTTT
once 16 TRBJ2-1 TRBV6-1 TRBD1 CASSEAIGTGIYEQFF TGTGCCAGCAGTGAAGCGATCGGGACAGGGATCTATGAGCAGTTCTTC
once 11 TRBJ1-5 TRBV28 NA CASSTNQPQHF TGTGCCAGCAGTACGAATCAGCCCCAGCATTTT
once 13 TRBJ1-1 TRBV5-1 TRBD1 CASSQGARTEAFF TGCGCCAGCAGCCAGGGGGCTCGGACTGAAGCTTTCTTT
few 14 TRBJ1-2 TRBV5-4 NA CASRGAGPRGGYTF TGTGCCAGCCGGGGTGCAGGACCGCGGGGAGGCTACACCTTC
NA 14 TRBJ2-1 TRBV28 TRBD2 CASHRGLVINEQFF TGTGCCAGCCACCGGGGACTAGTAATTAATGAGCAGTTCTTC
NA 14 TRBJ1-5 TRBV7-8 TRBD1 CASRRTGGNQPQHF TGTGCCAGCAGGCGCACAGGGGGCAATCAGCCCCAGCATTTT
NA 16 TRBJ2-3 TRBV7-2 TRBD2 CASSSLGGGVADTQYF TGTGCCAGCAGCTCCCTCGGCGGGGGGGTTGCAGATACGCAGTATTTT
few 12 TRBJ1-6 TRBV28 NA CASSFGGSPLHF TGTGCCAGCAGTTTTGGGGGATCACCCCTCCACTTT
NA 14 TRBJ1-3 TRBV11-1 NA CASSRRGDGNTIYF TGTGCCAGCAGCCGTCGGGGAGACGGAAACACCATATATTTT
NA 15 TRBJ2-5 TRBV18 NA CASSQTRGNGETQYF TGTGCCAGCTCACAGACCCGGGGCAATGGAGAGACCCAGTACTTC
NA 15 TRBJ2-7 TRBV7-3 NA CASSPFDKPPYEQYF TGTGCCAGCAGCCCCTTCGACAAACCCCCCTACGAGCAGTACTTC
NA 12 TRBJ2-5 TRBV18 NA CASSPELETQYF TGTGCCAGCTCTCCCGAGCTAGAGACCCAGTACTTC
NA 13 TRBJ2-1 TRBV7-2 NA CASSPRGYNEQFF TGTGCCAGCAGCCCTCGCGGCTACAATGAGCAGTTCTTC
NA 12 TRBJ1-2 TRBV5-1 NA CASSLDRYGYTF TGCGCCAGCAGCTTAGACCGCTATGGCTACACCTTC
NA 12 TRBJ2-7 TRBV28 NA CASSPQGYEQYF TGTGCCAGCAGCCCGCAGGGGTACGAGCAGTACTTC
once 11 TRBJ2-1 TRBV20-1 NA CSAGDPGEQFF TGCAGTGCCGGGGACCCGGGTGAGCAGTTCTTC